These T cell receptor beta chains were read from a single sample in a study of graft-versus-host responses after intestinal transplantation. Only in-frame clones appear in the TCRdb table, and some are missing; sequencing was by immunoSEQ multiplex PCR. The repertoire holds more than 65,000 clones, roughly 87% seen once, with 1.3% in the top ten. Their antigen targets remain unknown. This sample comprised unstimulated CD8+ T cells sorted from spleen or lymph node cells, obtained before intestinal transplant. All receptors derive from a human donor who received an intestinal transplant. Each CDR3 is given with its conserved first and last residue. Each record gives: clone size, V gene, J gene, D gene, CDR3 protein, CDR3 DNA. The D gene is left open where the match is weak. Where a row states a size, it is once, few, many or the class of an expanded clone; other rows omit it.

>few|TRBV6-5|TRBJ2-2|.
CASSYSHPNTGELFF
TGTGCCAGCAGTTACTCACACCCTAACACCGGGGAGCTGTTTTTT
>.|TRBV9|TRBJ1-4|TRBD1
CASSSPGQGLEKLFF
TGTGCCAGCAGCTCCCCGGGACAGGGTTTGGAAAAACTGTTTTTT
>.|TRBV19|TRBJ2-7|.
CASSPGSSYEQYF
TGTGCCAGTAGTCCGGGGAGCTCCTACGAGCAGTACTTC
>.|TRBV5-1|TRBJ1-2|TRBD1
CASSPDREANYGYTF
TGCGCCAGCAGCCCTGACAGGGAGGCTAACTATGGCTACACCTTC
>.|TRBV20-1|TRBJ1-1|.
CSVDTNTEAFF
TGCAGTGTCGACACGAACACTGAAGCTTTCTTT
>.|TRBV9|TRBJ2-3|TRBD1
CASSGGGQGFQTDTQYF
TGTGCCAGCAGCGGGGGGGGACAGGGCTTTCAGACAGATACGCAGTATTTT
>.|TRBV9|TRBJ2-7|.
CASSRQTYEQYF
TGTGCCAGCAGCCGACAAACCTACGAGCAGTACTTC
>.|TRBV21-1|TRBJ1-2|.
CASSRHPLNYGYTF
TGTGCCAGCAGCAGACATCCCCTAAACTATGGCTACACCTTC
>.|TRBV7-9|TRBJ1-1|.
CASSPGVGTEAFF
TGTGCCAGCAGCCCCGGGGTAGGCACTGAAGCTTTCTTT
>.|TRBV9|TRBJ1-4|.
CASSPQGSKEKLFF
TGTGCCAGCAGCCCCCAGGGATCAAAGGAAAAACTGTTTTTT
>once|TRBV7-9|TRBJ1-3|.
CASSAGGDTIYF
TGTGCCAGCAGCGCTGGAGGCGACACCATATATTTT
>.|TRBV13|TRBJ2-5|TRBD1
CASSSNEGQQQETQYF
TGTGCCAGCAGCTCGAACGAGGGACAGCAGCAAGAGACCCAGTACTTC
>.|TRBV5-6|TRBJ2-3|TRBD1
CASSFGQGPDTQYF
TGTGCCAGCAGCTTCGGACAGGGGCCAGATACGCAGTATTTT
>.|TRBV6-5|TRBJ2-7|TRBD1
CASRTGQPYEQYF
TGTGCCAGCAGGACGGGACAGCCCTACGAGCAGTACTTC
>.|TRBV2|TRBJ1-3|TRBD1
CASSEDRGRGNTIYF
TGTGCCAGCAGTGAGGACAGGGGGAGAGGAAACACCATATATTTT
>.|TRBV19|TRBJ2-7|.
CASSGEAYEQYF
TGTGCCAGTAGCGGGGAAGCCTACGAGCAGTACTTC
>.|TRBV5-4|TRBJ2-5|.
CASSPIEGVQETQYF
TGTGCCAGCAGCCCAATTGAAGGGGTACAAGAGACCCAGTACTTC
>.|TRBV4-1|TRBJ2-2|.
CASREHTGELFF
TGCGCCAGCAGGGAGCACACCGGGGAGCTGTTTTTT
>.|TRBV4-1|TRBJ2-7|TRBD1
CASSPTGGSEQYF
TGCGCCAGCAGCCCTACAGGGGGCAGCGAGCAGTACTTC
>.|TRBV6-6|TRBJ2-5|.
CASRPRMGETQYF
TGTGCCAGCAGGCCCCGAATGGGCGAGACCCAGTACTTC
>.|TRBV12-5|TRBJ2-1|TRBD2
CASREVGGYNEQFF
TGTGCTAGTCGGGAGGTCGGGGGGTACAATGAGCAGTTCTTC
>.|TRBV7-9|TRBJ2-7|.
CASSSGHSYEQYF
TGTGCCAGCAGCTCCGGACACTCCTACGAGCAGTACTTC
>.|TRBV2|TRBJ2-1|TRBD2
CASSVSGGFNEQFF
TGTGCCAGCAGTGTGAGCGGGGGTTTCAATGAGCAGTTCTTC
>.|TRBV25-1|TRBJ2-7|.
CASSDLEREEQYF
TGTGCCAGCAGTGATCTGGAGAGGGAAGAGCAGTACTTC
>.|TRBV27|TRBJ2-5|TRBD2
CASSPKPLAGTLQETQYF
TGTGCCAGCAGCCCAAAACCCCTAGCGGGGACACTTCAAGAGACCCAGTACTTC
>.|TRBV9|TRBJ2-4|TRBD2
CASSPRWRGGEGNIQYF
TGTGCCAGCAGCCCCAGGTGGCGGGGGGGCGAAGGAAACATTCAGTACTTC
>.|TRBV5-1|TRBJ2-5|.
CASSLGAPTVQETQYF
TGCGCCAGCAGCTTGGGAGCGCCGACAGTCCAAGAGACCCAGTACTTC
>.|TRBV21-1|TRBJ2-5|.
CASSKGGRGIGETQYF
TGTGCCAGCAGCAAAGGCGGGAGGGGAATCGGGGAGACCCAGTACTTC
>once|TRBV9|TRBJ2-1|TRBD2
CASSVGSGAYNEQFF
TGTGCCAGCAGCGTAGGTAGCGGGGCCTACAATGAGCAGTTCTTC
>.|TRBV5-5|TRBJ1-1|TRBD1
CASSSGTGGSHEAFF
TGTGCCAGCAGCTCAGGGACAGGGGGTAGCCATGAAGCTTTCTTT
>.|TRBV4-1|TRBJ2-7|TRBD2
CASSPPRGGYEQYF
TGCGCCAGCAGCCCCCCCCGGGGGGGCTACGAGCAGTACTTC
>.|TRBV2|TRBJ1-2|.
CASSEAAGALNYGYTF
TGTGCCAGCAGTGAAGCAGCCGGAGCCTTAAACTATGGCTACACCTTC
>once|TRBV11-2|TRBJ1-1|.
CASSWRGAANTEAFF
TGTGCCAGCAGTTGGCGGGGGGCGGCGAACACTGAAGCTTTCTTT
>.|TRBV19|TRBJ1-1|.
CASSPRKNTEAFF
TGTGCCAGTAGCCCGAGGAAGAACACTGAAGCTTTCTTT
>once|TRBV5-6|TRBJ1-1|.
CASSFGGGTEAFF
TGTGCCAGCAGCTTCGGGGGAGGTACTGAAGCTTTCTTT
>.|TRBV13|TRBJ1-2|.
CASSLGLRQEPTNYGYTF
TGTGCCAGCAGCTTAGGGCTTCGACAGGAGCCTACTAACTATGGCTACACCTTC
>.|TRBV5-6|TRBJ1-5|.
CASSLRHLSNQPQHF
TGTGCCAGCAGCTTACGACACCTTAGCAATCAGCCCCAGCATTTT
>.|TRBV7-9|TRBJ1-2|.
CASRTGGSEGYTF
TGTGCCAGCAGGACCGGGGGTTCGGAGGGCTACACCTTC
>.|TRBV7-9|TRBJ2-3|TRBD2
CASTSGTSGDTQYF
TGTGCCAGCACCTCCGGGACTAGCGGAGATACGCAGTATTTT
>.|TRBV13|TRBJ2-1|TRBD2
CASSLGLAEHNEQFF
TGTGCCAGCAGCTTAGGGCTAGCGGAACACAATGAGCAGTTCTTC
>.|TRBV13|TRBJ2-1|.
CASSPGRGLGEQFF
TGTGCCAGCAGCCCAGGGCGGGGGCTAGGGGAGCAGTTCTTC
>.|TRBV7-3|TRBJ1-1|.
CASSLSVRLEAFF
TGTGCCAGCAGCTTATCGGTGAGGCTTGAAGCTTTCTTT
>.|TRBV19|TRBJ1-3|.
CASTRDTSSGNTIYF
TGTGCCAGTACTAGGGACACCAGCTCTGGAAACACCATATATTTT
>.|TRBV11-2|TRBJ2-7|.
CASSLGSRQYEQYF
TGTGCCAGCAGCTTAGGGTCGAGACAATACGAGCAGTACTTC
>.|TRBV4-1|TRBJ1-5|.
CASSQEGRVGNQPQHF
TGCGCCAGCAGCCAAGAGGGCCGCGTCGGCAATCAGCCCCAGCATTTT
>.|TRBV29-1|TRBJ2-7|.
CSVVTGEESYEQYF
TGCAGCGTTGTAACAGGGGAGGAGTCCTACGAGCAGTACTTC
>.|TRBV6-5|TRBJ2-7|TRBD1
CASSTGQAAYEQYF
TGTGCCAGCAGTACGGGACAGGCAGCCTACGAGCAGTACTTC
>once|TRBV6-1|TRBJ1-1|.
CASSSYGQHTEAFF
TGTGCCAGCAGTAGCTACGGACAGCACACTGAAGCTTTCTTT
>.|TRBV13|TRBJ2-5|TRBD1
CASSLATGPPQETQYF
TGTGCCAGCAGCTTAGCGACAGGGCCTCCCCAAGAGACCCAGTACTTC
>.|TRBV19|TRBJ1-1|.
CASTSRGGGTEAFF
TGTGCCAGTACGAGCCGCGGGGGAGGCACTGAAGCTTTCTTT
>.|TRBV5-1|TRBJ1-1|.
CASSLGAGMNTEAFF
TGCGCCAGCAGCTTGGGGGCCGGCATGAACACTGAAGCTTTCTTT
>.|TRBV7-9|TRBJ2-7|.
CASTPSVLSYEQYF
TGTGCCAGCACACCCTCGGTTCTCTCCTACGAGCAGTACTTC
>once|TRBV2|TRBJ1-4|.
CASSEGAPGQTNEKLFF
TGTGCCAGCAGTGAAGGGGCGCCGGGACAAACTAATGAAAAACTGTTTTTT
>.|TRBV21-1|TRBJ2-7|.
CATPQLAGGRYF
TGTGCCACTCCGCAACTAGCGGGGGGGCGGTACTTC
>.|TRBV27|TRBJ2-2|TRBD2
CASSLALAGTGELFF
TGTGCCAGCAGTTTAGCGCTAGCGGGCACCGGGGAGCTGTTTTTT
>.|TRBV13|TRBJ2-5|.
CASSNPRNRETQYF
TGTGCCAGCAGCAACCCTAGAAATAGGGAGACCCAGTACTTC
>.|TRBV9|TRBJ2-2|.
CASSVGVSGHRVGELFF
TGTGCCAGCAGCGTAGGGGTTTCGGGACACCGAGTCGGGGAGCTGTTTTTT
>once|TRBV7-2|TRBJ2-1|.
CASSQLADNNEQFF
TGTGCCAGCAGCCAATTAGCGGATAACAATGAGCAGTTCTTC
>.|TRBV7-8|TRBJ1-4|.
CASSSVAGGAGEKLFF
TGTGCCAGCAGCTCCGTGGCGGGGGGGGCAGGGGAAAAACTGTTTTTT
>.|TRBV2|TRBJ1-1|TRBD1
CASSPGLDRGRTEAFF
TGTGCCAGCAGTCCTGGACTCGACAGGGGACGCACTGAAGCTTTCTTT